This T cell receptor (beta chain) was sequenced during a study of Ad26.COV2.S vaccination and SARS-CoV-2 variants. Across the study: Intramuscularly, Ad26.COV2.S was given either once or twice, 56 days apart.

Sequencing was performed with immunoSEQ multiplex PCR; in TCRdb, only in-frame clones are kept and a portion is missing. The sample has some 460,000 clones; roughly nine tenths are singletons. Treatment given: about 20 received Ad26.COV2.S at low or high dose, single or two shots; about 5 received placebo; per-sample allocation not given. Each sample was drawn 63 days after the first injection (of vaccine or placebo). An adult aged 18-55 years in Boston served as the donor. Only one count was recorded for this clone. The germline gene is not matched at one end of the junction; a read error may be the cause. CDR3 length equals 15 residues. CDR1 is SGHNT, CDR2 YYREEE, per germline (reference sequence).

Sequences were derived from peripheral blood, sampled in a trial of Ad26.COV2.S vaccine versus placebo. This chain connects TRBV5-4 to TRBJ1-6; a weak D match, TRBD1 (5 bases). The TCR was taken from a person aged 18 to 65 who received the Ad26.COV2.S COVID-19 vaccine or a placebo. For the CDR3, the DNA is TGTGCCAGTAGCTTGTTTGACAGAGATAATTCACCCCTCCACTTT. Amino acid sequence: CASSLFDRDNSPLHF.